One sample yielded the 22 T cell receptor beta chains listed below, sequenced in a study of OX40 agonist ivuxolimab in advanced cancers. The repertoire was sequenced with immunoSEQ multiplex PCR; TCRdb's copy has only in-frame clones and lacks some. The sample has some 17,000 clones, about 80% seen once; the top ten hold roughly 24%. Sample: CD4+ or CD8+ T cells sorted from blood, taken in a trial of the OX40 agonist ivuxolimab. These receptor sequences come from an adult with an advanced solid tumor such as melanoma, head and neck, liver or kidney cancer.

This rearrangement joins TRBV10-3 to TRBJ1-1; weak D call: TRBD1 (5 bases). The CDR3 contains 12 residues. Deletions cut 7 bases from V and 8 bases from J, with 14 bases between. CDR1 is ENHRY and CDR2 is SYGVKD in the germline V gene. CDR3 nucleotide sequence: TGTGCCATCACCCAGGGAGGCCCCGAAGCTTTCTTT. Translating gives CAITQGGPEAFF.

The V call is TRBV9, the J call TRBJ2-1, with 10 bases identical to TRBD1. Germline CDR1 is SGDLS and CDR2 is YYNGEE. The CDR3 covers 15 residues. J lost 4 bases, V lost 0 bases, and 1 base had no gene match. The CDR3 spells CASSVGDRGYNEQFF. The CDR3 coding sequence is TGTGCCAGCAGCGTAGGGGACAGGGGATACAATGAGCAGTTCTTC.

This chain connects TRBV27 to TRBJ1-5; TRBD1 aligns across 8 bases. Germline CDR1 reads MNHEY; CDR2 reads SMNVEV (reference sequence). CDR3 length: 13 amino acids. V was pared by 6 bases and J by 4 bases, with 2 bases of the junction left unmatched. CDR3 sequence: CASRGTGNQPQHF. Written as DNA, the CDR3 is TGTGCCAGCAGGGGGACAGGAAATCAGCCCCAGCATTTT.

The chain joins TRBV7-2 to TRBJ2-2, with D tentatively TRBD2 (6 bases). V lost 3 bases to trimming and J lost 1 base, with 6 bases between them. This CDR3 is built from 14 residues. The germline CDR1 and CDR2 sequences are SGHTA and FQGNSA. The DNA for the CDR3 is TGTGCCAGCAGCTTGGAGGGGAACACCGGGGAGCTGTTTTTT. Encoded protein: CASSLEGNTGELFF.

This clone rates as medium-sized. The chain has TRBV7-8 and TRBJ2-3; 8 bases agree with TRBD1. Germline assignment: CDR1 SGHVS and CDR2 FQNEAQ. With 0 bases clipped from V and 6 bases from J, the junction kept 8 bases outside the gene matches. The CDR3 consists of 16 residues. CDR3 sequence reads: CASSLATGGHVDTQYF. For the CDR3, the DNA is TGTGCCAGCAGCTTAGCAACAGGGGGGCACGTGGATACGCAGTATTTT.

The rearrangement joins TRBV7-9 to TRBJ2-5; D is possibly TRBD1 or TRBD2 (6 bases each). Between the trimmed V and J ends, which lost 4 bases and 1 base, there was a span of 10 bases. Germline CDR1 and CDR2: SEHNR and FQNEAQ (reference sequence). The CDR3 consists of 14 residues. The CDR3, as DNA: TGTGCCAGCAGCTCCGGGGGCCTCCAAGAGACCCAGTACTTC. Translated, it gives CASSSGGLQETQYF.

The rearrangement uses TRBV9 and TRBJ1-1; possibly TRBD1 for D (6 bases). Deletions cut 3 bases from V and 3 bases from J, with 12 bases between. This CDR3 has 14 residues. From germline, CDR1 is SGDLS and CDR2 YYNGEE. This chain's CDR3 is CASSDRGQHTEAFF. The CDR3 region has the DNA TGTGCCAGCAGCGACCGAGGACAGCACACTGAAGCTTTCTTT.

The chain employs TRBV6-5 and TRBJ1-2; perhaps TRBD1 as D (6 bases). V shed 4 bases and J shed 1 base, with 16 bases lying between them. The CDR3 length is 16 residues. Germline V gene sequence: CDR1 MNHEY, CDR2 SVGAGI. CDR3 DNA sequence: TGTGCCAGCAGTTCCACGGGGGGGGCCTATAACTATGGCTACACCTTC. Translated: CASSSTGGAYNYGYTF.

This chain uses TRBV5-1 with TRBJ2-2; 14 nucleotides line up with TRBD2. The CDR3 sequence is 17 residues long. V trimming: 4 bases; J trimming: 7 bases; junction bases outside the gene matches: 9. Germline lookup yields CDR1 SGHRS and CDR2 YFSETQ. The CDR3 protein is CASSPGLAGGPVGELFF. The CDR3, as DNA: TGCGCCAGCAGCCCCGGACTAGCGGGGGGCCCAGTCGGGGAGCTGTTTTTT.

This clone was observed once. The J gene is TRBJ1-1, the V gene TRBV4-1, with 7 positions matching TRBD1. V lost 8 bases, J lost 0 bases, and 3 bases stayed unmatched. The CDR3 is 13 amino acids. Per germline, CDR1 MGHRA and CDR2 YSYEKL. The CDR3: CASGDRVNTEAFF. The CDR3 DNA sequence: TGCGCCAGCGGAGACAGGGTGAACACTGAAGCTTTCTTT.

V is TRBV9 and J is TRBJ2-3; no reliable D call. Germline V gene lookup returns CDR1 SGDLS and CDR2 YYNGEE. Trimming left V 0 bases short and J 0 bases short, with 14 bases between. This CDR3 comprises 17 residues. The CDR3 protein is CASSVVGDSRSTDTQYF. DNA for the CDR3: TGTGCCAGCAGCGTAGTAGGAGACTCCCGGAGCACAGATACGCAGTATTTT.

The chain is built from TRBV27 and TRBJ2-1; no reliable D call. This CDR3 contains 11 residues. The V end lost 4 bases, the J end lost 7 bases, and 5 bases lay between the germline ends. The germline CDR1 and CDR2 sequences are MNHEY and SMNVEV (reference sequence). CDR3 coding DNA: TGTGCCAGCAGTTATAGGAATGAGCAGTTCTTC. Translation: CASSYRNEQFF.

This rearrangement joins TRBV2 to TRBJ1-2; D call uncertain. The germline V gene encodes CDR1 SNHLY and CDR2 FYNNEI. This CDR3 is built from 15 residues. Between the trimmed V and J ends, which lost 3 bases and 1 base, there was a span of 12 bases. DNA for the CDR3: TGTGCCAGCAGTGAGACACGGGCCATTAACTATGGCTACACCTTC. This encodes CASSETRAINYGYTF.

This chain links TRBV2 with TRBJ2-1; D unclear. There are 16 residues in the CDR3. Germline-derived CDR1 and CDR2 are SNHLY and FYNNEI. The germline V and J ends were trimmed by 1 base and 2 bases, with 12 bases remaining between them. The CDR3 protein is CASSEGGGPTYNEQFF. CDR3 DNA: TGTGCCAGCAGTGAAGGAGGCGGTCCAACCTACAATGAGCAGTTCTTC.

CDR3 sequence: CASSLGTSGGPEQFF. The CDR3 nucleotides read TGTGCCAGCAGCTTAGGGACTAGCGGGGGGCCCGAGCAGTTCTTC. This sequence joins TRBV7-2 and TRBJ2-1, with 14 bases fitting TRBD2. There are 15 residues in the CDR3. The germline V gene encodes CDR1 SGHTA and CDR2 FQGNSA. Germline trimming cut 1 base from V and 10 bases from J; bases unmatched to any gene: 3.

This clone was counted a single time. This sequence joins TRBV6-5 and TRBJ2-5; D gene uncertain. The V gene lost 6 bases and the J gene lost 5 bases, with 10 bases spanning the gap. CDR3 size: 12 residues. The germline gives CDR1 MNHEY, CDR2 SVGAGI. This CDR3 is CASRDDLETQYF. CDR3 in DNA: TGTGCCAGCAGGGACGATTTGGAGACCCAGTACTTC.

This clone is labeled large (0.1 to 1%). The chain is built from TRBV27 and TRBJ1-1, with a tentative D call TRBD1 (5 bases). CDR1 is MNHEY and CDR2 is SMNVEV in the germline V gene (reference sequence). V lost 5 bases and J 4 bases, leaving 14 bases between the germline ends. The CDR3 has 14 amino acids. The CDR3 here is CASSPGTGGTEAFF. The CDR3 DNA reads TGTGCCAGCAGTCCAGGGACCGGAGGCACTGAAGCTTTCTTT.

This rearrangement joins TRBV9 to TRBJ2-1; TRBD2 matches 12 bases. The CDR3 length is 15 residues. CDR1 SGDLS and CDR2 YYNGEE come from the germline V gene. The V segment lost 6 bases and the J segment 10 bases; nucleotides outside the gene matches: 11. The CDR3 sequence: CASTLGLAGREEQFF. The DNA of the CDR3 is TGTGCCAGCACCTTAGGACTAGCGGGAAGAGAGGAGCAGTTCTTC.

The genes are TRBV28 and TRBJ2-7; D not resolved. The CDR3 extends over 14 amino acids. V was clipped by 5 bases and J by 5 bases, with 16 bases between them. Germline loops: CDR1 MDHEN, CDR2 SYDVKM. The CDR3 nucleotides are TGTGCCAGCAGTCCCCTAAGCTCTTCCCACGAGCAGTACTTC. This gives the protein CASSPLSSSHEQYF. The full variable domain, its missing parts supplied by reference TRBV28 and TRBJ2-7, is DVKVTQSSRYLVKRTGEKVFLECVQDMDHENMFWYRQDPGLGLRLIYFSYDVKMKEKGDIPEGYSVSREKKERFSLILESASTNQTSMYLCASSPLSSSHEQYFGPGTRLTVT.

The V call is TRBV6-5, the J call TRBJ2-3; TRBD2 might be the D (6 bases). Trimming pared 3 bases from V and 6 bases from J, leaving 16 bases between. The CDR3 sequence is 15 residues long. Germline V lookup: CDR1 MNHEY, CDR2 SVGAGI. The CDR3 sequence: CASSYGAGWMDTQYF. The CDR3 DNA is TGTGCCAGCAGTTATGGGGCGGGGTGGATGGATACGCAGTATTTT.

The count of this clone is one. This chain links TRBV30 with TRBJ1-2; perhaps TRBD1 as D (5 bases). V was shortened by 1 base and J by 6 bases, with 9 bases between the two germline ends. In germline, CDR1 is GTSNPN, CDR2 SVGIG (reference sequence). CDR3 length: 12 residues. The CDR3 protein is CAWSGGKDGYTF. The CDR3 bases are TGTGCCTGGAGTGGGGGCAAGGATGGCTACACCTTC.

The V call is TRBV6-5, the J call TRBJ1-1, with unresolved D. The CDR3 length is 14 residues. Trimming took off 0 bases at V and 3 bases at J, with 8 bases between the two ends. The germline gives CDR1 MNHEY, CDR2 SVGAGI. CDR3 in amino acids: CASSYSRGYTEAFF. CDR3 DNA: TGTGCCAGCAGTTACTCGAGAGGTTACACTGAAGCTTTCTTT.